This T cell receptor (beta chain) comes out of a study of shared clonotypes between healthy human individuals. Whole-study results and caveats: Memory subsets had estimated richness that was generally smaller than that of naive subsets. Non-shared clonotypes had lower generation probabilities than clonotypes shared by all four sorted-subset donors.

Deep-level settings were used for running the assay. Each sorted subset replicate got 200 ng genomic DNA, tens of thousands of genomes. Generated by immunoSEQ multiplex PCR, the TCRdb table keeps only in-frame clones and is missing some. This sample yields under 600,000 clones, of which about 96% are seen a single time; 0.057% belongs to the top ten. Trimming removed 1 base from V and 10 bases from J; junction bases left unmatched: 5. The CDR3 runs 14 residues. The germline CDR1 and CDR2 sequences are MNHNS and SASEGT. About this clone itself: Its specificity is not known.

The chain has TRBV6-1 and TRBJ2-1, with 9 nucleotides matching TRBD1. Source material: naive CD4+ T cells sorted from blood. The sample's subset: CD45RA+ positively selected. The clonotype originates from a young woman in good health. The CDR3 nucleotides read TGTGCCAGCAGTGAAGTACTAGACAGGGGGGAGCAGTTCTTC. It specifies CASSEVLDRGEQFF.